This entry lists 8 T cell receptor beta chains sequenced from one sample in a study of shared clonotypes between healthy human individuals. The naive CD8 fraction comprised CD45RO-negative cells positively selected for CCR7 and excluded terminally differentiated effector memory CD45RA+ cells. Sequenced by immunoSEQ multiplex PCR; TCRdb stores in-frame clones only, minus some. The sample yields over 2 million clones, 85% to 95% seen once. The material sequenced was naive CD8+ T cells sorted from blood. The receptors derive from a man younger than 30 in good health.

CDR3 in amino acids: CASSQYILEPYEQYF. DNA of the CDR3: TGCGCCAGCAGCCAATATATCCTGGAACCTTACGAGCAGTACTTC. V gene TRBV4-3 combines with J gene TRBJ2-7; D is undetermined. This CDR3 is 15 amino acids long. Trimming took off 2 bases at V and 4 bases at J, with 15 bases between the two ends. The germline gives CDR1 LGHNA, CDR2 YSLEER.

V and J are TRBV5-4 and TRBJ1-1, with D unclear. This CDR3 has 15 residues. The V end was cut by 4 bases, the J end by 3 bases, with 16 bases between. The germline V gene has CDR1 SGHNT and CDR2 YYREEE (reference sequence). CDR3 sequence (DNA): TGTGCCAGCAGCCCGGCCGCCCCGATGGACACTGAAGCTTTCTTT. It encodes CASSPAAPMDTEAFF.

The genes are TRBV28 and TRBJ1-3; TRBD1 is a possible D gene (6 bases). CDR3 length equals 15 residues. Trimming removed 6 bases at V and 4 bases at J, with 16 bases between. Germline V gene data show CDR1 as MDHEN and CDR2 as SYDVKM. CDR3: CASRVQGLSGNTIYF. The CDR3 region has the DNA TGTGCCAGCAGGGTCCAGGGGCTTTCGGGAAACACCATATATTTT.

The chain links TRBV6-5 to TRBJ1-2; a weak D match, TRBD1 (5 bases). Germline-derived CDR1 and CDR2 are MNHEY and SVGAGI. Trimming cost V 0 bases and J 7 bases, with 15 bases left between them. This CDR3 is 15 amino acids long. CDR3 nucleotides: TGTGCCAGCAGTTACTCGATGGGGCAAGGCGCTGGCTACACCTTC. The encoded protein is CASSYSMGQGAGYTF.

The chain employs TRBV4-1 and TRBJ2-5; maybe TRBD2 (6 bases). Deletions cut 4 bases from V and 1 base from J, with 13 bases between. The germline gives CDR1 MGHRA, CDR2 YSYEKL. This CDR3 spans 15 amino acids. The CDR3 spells CASSRDRGLQETQYF. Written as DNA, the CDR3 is TGCGCCAGCAGCCGAGATAGGGGACTCCAAGAGACCCAGTACTTC.

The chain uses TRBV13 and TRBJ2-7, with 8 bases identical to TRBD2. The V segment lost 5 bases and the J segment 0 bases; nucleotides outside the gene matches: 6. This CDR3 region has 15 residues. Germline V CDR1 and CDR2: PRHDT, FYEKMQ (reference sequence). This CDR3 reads CASSTLAASSYEQYF. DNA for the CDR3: TGTGCCAGCAGCACACTAGCGGCGAGCTCCTACGAGCAGTACTTC.

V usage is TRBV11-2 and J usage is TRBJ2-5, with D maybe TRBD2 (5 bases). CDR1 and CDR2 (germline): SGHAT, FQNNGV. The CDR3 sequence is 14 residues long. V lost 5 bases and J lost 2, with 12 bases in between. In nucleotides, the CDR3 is TGTGCCAGCAGCCGGGGAATCACACAAGAGACCCAGTACTTC. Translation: CASSRGITQETQYF.

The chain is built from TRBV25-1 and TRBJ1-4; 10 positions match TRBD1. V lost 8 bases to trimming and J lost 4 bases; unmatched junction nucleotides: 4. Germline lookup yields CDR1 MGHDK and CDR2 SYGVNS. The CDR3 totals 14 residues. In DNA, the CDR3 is TGTGCCAGCTCAGGACAGGGGGATAATGAAAAACTGTTTTTT. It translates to CASSGQGDNEKLFF.